This passage covers 11 T cell receptor beta chains from one sample sequenced in a study of OX40 agonist ivuxolimab in advanced cancers. Preparation of the library involved the immunoSEQ multiplex PCR assay. Not all clones reach the TCRdb copy of this immuneACCESS table, which keeps in-frame sequences only. Checked studies attribute under half of the gap to unresolved V genes and leave the rest unexplained. This sample gives approximately 40,000 clones in total; roughly 90% of them show up just once. About a tenth of the sample belongs to the ten largest clones. Source: CD4+ or CD8+ T cells sorted from blood, taken in a trial of the OX40 agonist ivuxolimab. These receptors originate from an adult with an advanced solid tumor such as melanoma, head and neck, liver or kidney cancer.

The rearrangement links TRBV4-1 to TRBJ2-1; tentatively, D is TRBD1 (5 bases). The germline CDR1 and CDR2 sequences are MGHRA and YSYEKL. The CDR3 loop spans 15 amino acids. With 5 bases removed from V and 3 bases from J, the gap between germline ends came to 14 bases. The CDR3 loop is CASSVDRGSYNEQFF. CDR3 bases: TGCGCCAGCAGCGTCGATAGGGGAAGCTACAATGAGCAGTTCTTC.

This sequence joins TRBV13 and TRBJ1-2, with D possibly matching TRBD1 (5 bases). V shed 1 base and J shed 6 bases, with 18 bases lying between them. Germline V gives CDR1 PRHDT, CDR2 FYEKMQ (reference sequence). The CDR3 length is 16 residues. CDR3 loop: CASSLVPLQGIDGYTF. CDR3 bases: TGTGCCAGCAGCTTAGTTCCTCTCCAGGGTATCGATGGCTACACCTTC.

V gene TRBV27 combines with J gene TRBJ1-5; D unclear. Trimming removed 5 bases at V and 9 bases at J, with 11 bases between. The CDR3 has 12 amino acids. From germline, CDR1 is MNHEY and CDR2 SMNVEV (reference sequence). CDR3 loop: CASSPTLGPQHF. The CDR3 region has the DNA TGTGCCAGCAGTCCGACCCTGGGGCCCCAGCATTTT.

The sample holds one count of this clone. The CDR3 DNA follows: TGTGCCAGCAGCTTGGGACTAGGGGCCTACGAGCAGTACGTC. Translating gives CASSLGLGAYEQYV. The rearrangement joins TRBV11-2 to TRBJ2-7, with 8 bases identical to TRBD2. CDR1 SGHAT and CDR2 FQNNGV come from the germline V gene. V dropped 3 bases and J dropped 2; count of bases not matched to a gene: 3. CDR3 length: 14 amino acids.

This clone appeared a few times. This chain joins TRBV28 and TRBJ2-7, with D perhaps TRBD1 or TRBD2 (6 bases each). The V and J ends lost 5 bases and 4 bases respectively, with 15 bases between them. The CDR3 has 14 residues. Germline V lookup: CDR1 MDHEN, CDR2 SYDVKM. In DNA form, the CDR3 reads TGTGCCAGCAGTGAGGGGGGTTCAAGATACGAGCAGTACTTC. This translates into CASSEGGSRYEQYF.

The V and J genes are TRBV19 and TRBJ2-7; D is possibly TRBD1 or TRBD2 (5 bases each). Germline loops: CDR1 LNHDA, CDR2 SQIVND (reference sequence). The CDR3 length is 15 residues. Trimming shortened V by 5 bases and J by 5 bases, and 19 bases separated the two germline ends. This CDR3 reads CASSPGPTQVDEQYF. The DNA for the CDR3 is TGTGCCAGTAGTCCGGGACCGACCCAGGTAGACGAGCAGTACTTC.

V usage is TRBV2 and J usage is TRBJ2-7; D call uncertain. Germline V gene lookup returns CDR1 SNHLY and CDR2 FYNNEI. The V end lost 6 bases, the J end lost 1 base, and 13 bases lay between the germline ends. CDR3 length: 14 residues. The CDR3 loop is CASSPYTESYEQYV. The CDR3 DNA sequence: TGTGCCAGCAGCCCCTATACCGAGTCCTACGAGCAGTACGTC.

The CDR3 protein is CASSLLGTGNTEAFF. The CDR3 nucleotides are TGTGCCAGCAGTTTATTAGGGACAGGGAACACTGAAGCTTTCTTT. This chain connects TRBV28 to TRBJ1-1; 8 bases map to TRBD1. Germline CDR1 reads MDHEN; CDR2 reads SYDVKM. The CDR3 extends over 15 amino acids. V dropped 1 base and J dropped 1; count of bases not matched to a gene: 2.

V is TRBV7-6 and J is TRBJ2-7; no firm D call. CDR3 length: 15 residues. Deletions cut 1 base from V and 1 base from J, with 11 bases between. The germline gives CDR1 SGHVS, CDR2 FNYEAQ. The CDR3 nucleotides read TGTGCCAGCAGCTTAGAAGGTGCAGGATCCTACGAGCAGTACTTC. This encodes CASSLEGAGSYEQYF. The full variable domain, with the rest looked up from reference TRBV7-6 and TRBJ2-7, is GAGVSQSPRYKVTKRGQDVALRCDPISGHVSLYWYRQALGQGPEFLTYFNYEAQQDKSGLPNDRFSAERPEGSISTLTIQRTEQRDSAMYRCASSLEGAGSYEQYFGPGTRLTVT.

This chain links TRBV7-9 with TRBJ2-7; 9 positions match TRBD1. Trimming took 7 bases from V and 4 from J; bases not matched to a gene: 14. Germline CDR1 and CDR2: SEHNR and FQNEAQ (reference sequence). This CDR3 region has 16 residues. The CDR3, as DNA: TGTGCCAGCACCGAAAAGACAGGGGGAGGAACATACGAGCAGTACTTC. Its protein is CASTEKTGGGTYEQYF.

V usage is TRBV28 and J usage is TRBJ1-6; 7 positions match TRBD1. V gave up 10 bases and J gave up 5 bases; unmatched junction bases: 8. Germline lookup yields CDR1 MDHEN and CDR2 SYDVKM. The CDR3 is made up of 14 amino acids. The CDR3 is CATLAQGNNSPLHF. The DNA for the CDR3 is TGTGCCACCCTAGCACAGGGGAATAATTCACCCCTCCACTTT.